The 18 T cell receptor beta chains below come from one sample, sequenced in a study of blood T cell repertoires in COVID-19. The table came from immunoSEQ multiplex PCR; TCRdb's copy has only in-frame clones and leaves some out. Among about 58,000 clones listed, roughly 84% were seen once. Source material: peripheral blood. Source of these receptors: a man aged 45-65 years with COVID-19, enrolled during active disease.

The CDR3: CASSLVGQGLPNSPLHF. For the CDR3, the DNA is TGTGCCAGCAGCTTGGTTGGGCAGGGGCTCCCTAATTCACCCCTCCACTTT. The rearrangement joins TRBV5-4 to TRBJ1-6; possible D gene TRBD1, 6 bases. CDR3 length equals 17 residues. CDR1 is SGHNT and CDR2 is YYREEE in the germline V gene (reference sequence). Trimming removed 0 bases from V and 6 bases from J, with 16 bases in between.

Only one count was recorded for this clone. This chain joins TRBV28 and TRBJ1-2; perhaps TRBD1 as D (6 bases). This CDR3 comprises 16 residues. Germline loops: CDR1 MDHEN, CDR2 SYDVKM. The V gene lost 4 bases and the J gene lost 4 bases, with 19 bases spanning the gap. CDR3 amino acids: CASSSSGTRGTYGYTF. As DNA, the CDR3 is TGTGCCAGCAGTTCATCCGGGACAAGGGGTACCTATGGCTACACCTTC.

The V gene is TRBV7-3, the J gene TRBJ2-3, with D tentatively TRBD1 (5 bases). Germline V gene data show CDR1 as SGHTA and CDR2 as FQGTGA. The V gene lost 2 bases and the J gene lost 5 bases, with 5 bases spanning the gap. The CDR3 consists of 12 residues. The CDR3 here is CASSLQGDTQYF. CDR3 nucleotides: TGTGCCAGCAGCTTACAGGGAGATACGCAGTATTTT.

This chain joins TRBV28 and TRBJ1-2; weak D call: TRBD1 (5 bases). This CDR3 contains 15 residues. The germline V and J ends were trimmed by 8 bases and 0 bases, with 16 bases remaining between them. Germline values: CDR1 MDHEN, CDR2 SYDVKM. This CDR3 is CASRLGGGANYGYTF. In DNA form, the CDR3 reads TGTGCCAGCCGCCTCGGGGGAGGAGCTAACTATGGCTACACCTTC.

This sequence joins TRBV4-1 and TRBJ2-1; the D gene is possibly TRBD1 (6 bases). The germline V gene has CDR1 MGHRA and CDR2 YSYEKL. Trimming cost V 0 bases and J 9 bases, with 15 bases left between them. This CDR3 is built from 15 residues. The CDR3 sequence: CASSQEGAPRGEQFF. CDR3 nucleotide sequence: TGCGCCAGCAGCCAAGAGGGGGCGCCGAGAGGTGAGCAGTTCTTC.

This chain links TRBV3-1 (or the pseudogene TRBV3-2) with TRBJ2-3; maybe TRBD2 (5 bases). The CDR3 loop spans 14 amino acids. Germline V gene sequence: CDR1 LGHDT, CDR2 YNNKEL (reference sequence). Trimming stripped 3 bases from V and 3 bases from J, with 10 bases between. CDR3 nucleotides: TGTGCCAGCAGCCATGGGCGGGCGACAGATACGCAGTATTTT. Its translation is CASSHGRATDTQYF.

CDR3 bases: TGTGCCAGCTCACCACTTGGACAGGGTGGAAGCACTGAAGCTTTCTTT. It codes for CASSPLGQGGSTEAFF. The chain links TRBV18 to TRBJ1-1; TRBD1 matches 8 bases. Germline V gene lookup returns CDR1 KGHSH and CDR2 LQKENI. V lost 1 base and J lost 4; bases outside the gene matches: 8. The CDR3 extends over 16 amino acids.

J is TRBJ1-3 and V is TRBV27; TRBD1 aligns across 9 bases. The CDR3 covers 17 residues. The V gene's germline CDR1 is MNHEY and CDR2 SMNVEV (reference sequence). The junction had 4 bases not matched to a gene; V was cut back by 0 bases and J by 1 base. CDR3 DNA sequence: TGTGCCAGCAGTTTATCAGGGACAGGGTTTTCTGGAAACACCATATATTTT. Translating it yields CASSLSGTGFSGNTIYF.

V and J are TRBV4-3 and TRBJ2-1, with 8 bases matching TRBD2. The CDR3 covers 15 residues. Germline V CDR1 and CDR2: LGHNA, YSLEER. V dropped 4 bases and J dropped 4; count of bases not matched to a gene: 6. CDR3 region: CASSPRLALYNEQFF. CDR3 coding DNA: TGCGCCAGCAGCCCCAGACTAGCGCTTTACAATGAGCAGTTCTTC.

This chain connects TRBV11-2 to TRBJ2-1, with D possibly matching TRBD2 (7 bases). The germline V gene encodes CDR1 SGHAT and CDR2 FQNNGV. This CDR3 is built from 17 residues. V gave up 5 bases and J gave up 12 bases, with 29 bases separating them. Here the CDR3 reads CASSAPRGGGPFSGQFF. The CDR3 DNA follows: TGTGCCAGCAGCGCGCCCCGAGGGGGAGGGCCCTTCTCTGGGCAGTTCTTC.

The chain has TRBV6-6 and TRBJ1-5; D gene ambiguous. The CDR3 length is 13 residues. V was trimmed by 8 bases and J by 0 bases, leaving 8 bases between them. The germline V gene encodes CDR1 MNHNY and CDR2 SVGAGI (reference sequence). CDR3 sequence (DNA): TGTGCCAGCTCCGGAGGTAGCAATCAGCCCCAGCATTTT. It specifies CASSGGSNQPQHF.

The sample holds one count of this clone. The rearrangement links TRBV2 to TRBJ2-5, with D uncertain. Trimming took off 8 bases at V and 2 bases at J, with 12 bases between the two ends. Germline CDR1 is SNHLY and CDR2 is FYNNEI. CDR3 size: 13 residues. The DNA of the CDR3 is TGTGCCAGCTGCGGAACGTGGCAAGAGACCCAGTACTTC. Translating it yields CASCGTWQETQYF.

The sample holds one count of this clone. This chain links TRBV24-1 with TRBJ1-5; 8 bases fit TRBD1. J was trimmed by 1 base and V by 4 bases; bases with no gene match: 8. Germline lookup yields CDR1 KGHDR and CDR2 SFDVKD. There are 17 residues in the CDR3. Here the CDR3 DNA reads TGTGCCACCAGTGAATACAAAACAGGGGGGAGCAATCAGCCCCAGCATTTT. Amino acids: CATSEYKTGGSNQPQHF.

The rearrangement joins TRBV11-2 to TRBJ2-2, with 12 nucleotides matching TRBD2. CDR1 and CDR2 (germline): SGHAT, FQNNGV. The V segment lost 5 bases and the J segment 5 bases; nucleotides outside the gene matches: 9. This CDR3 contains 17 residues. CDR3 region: CASSRRLAGERTGELFF. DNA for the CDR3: TGTGCCAGCAGCCGCCGACTAGCGGGAGAAAGAACCGGGGAGCTGTTTTTT.

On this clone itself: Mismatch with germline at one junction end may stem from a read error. This CDR3 reads CATSDPGTGWVVERF. The CDR3 DNA sequence: TGTGCCACCAGTGACCCCGGGACAGGGTGGGTTGTGGAGCGATTT. This rearrangement joins TRBV24-1 to TRBJ1-1, with TRBD1 matching 9 bases. The CDR3 covers 15 residues. Germline V gene data show CDR1 as KGHDR and CDR2 as SFDVKD.

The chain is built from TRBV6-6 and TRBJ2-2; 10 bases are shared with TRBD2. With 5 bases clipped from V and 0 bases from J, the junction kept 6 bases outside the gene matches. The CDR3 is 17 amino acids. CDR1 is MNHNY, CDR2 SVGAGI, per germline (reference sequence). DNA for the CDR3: TGTGCCAGCAGTCTCACTAGCGGGAACGCGAACACCGGGGAGCTGTTTTTT. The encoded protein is CASSLTSGNANTGELFF.

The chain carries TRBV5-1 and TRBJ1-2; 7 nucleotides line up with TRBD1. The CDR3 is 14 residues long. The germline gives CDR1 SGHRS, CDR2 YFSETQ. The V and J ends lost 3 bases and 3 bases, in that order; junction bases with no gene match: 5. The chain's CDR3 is CASSSDGTDYGYTF. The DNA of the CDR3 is TGCGCCAGCAGCTCAGATGGGACAGACTATGGCTACACCTTC.

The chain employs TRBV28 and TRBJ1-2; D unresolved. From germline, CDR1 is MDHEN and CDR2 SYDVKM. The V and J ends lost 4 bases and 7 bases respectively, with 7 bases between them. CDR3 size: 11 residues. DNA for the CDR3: TGTGCCAGCAGTTCTTTAATTGGCTACACCTTC. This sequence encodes CASSSLIGYTF.